The 6 T cell receptor beta chains given below trace back to one sample, sequenced in a study of molecular identifiers for immune sequencing clone quantification. Via MiXCR, TCRdb re-called the PCR reads, giving one row per CDR3 protein. The sample lists about 640,000 distinct CDR3 sequences, about 20% seen once, with around 0.9% in the top ten. Input material: naive CD8+ T cells from blood, with Jurkat cell RNA spiked in. The sample's subset: FACS-sorted CD8+CD4-CCR7+CD45RA+ naive T cells. The source is a human donor in good health. Some libraries in this study had Jurkat cell RNA spiked in.

In the case of this clonotype: At one end, the junction sequence differs from germline, possibly due to a read error. V and J are TRBV11-2 and TRBJ2-3; 7 nucleotides agree with TRBD2. The CDR3 totals 16 residues. From germline, CDR1 is SGHAT and CDR2 FQNNGV. CDR3 loop: CAGSLGAGGGSDTQYF. The CDR3 region has the DNA TGTGCCGGCAGCTTAGGGGCTGGGGGAGGGTCAGATACGCAGTATTTT.

This clonotype was recorded a few times. This may be a read error, as it is one base from a much larger clone. The chain joins TRBV6-2 or TRBV6-3 to TRBJ2-4, with a tentative D call TRBD1 (6 bases). The CDR3 has 18 amino acids. In germline, CDR1 is MNHEY, CDR2 SVGEGT. V lost 2 bases, J lost 1 base, and 18 bases lay in between. The CDR3 region has the DNA TGTGCCAGCAGTTACGGGGGCAGGGCAGAATTGGCCAAAAACATTCAGTACTTC. Its protein is CASSYGGRAELAKNIQYF.

V and J are TRBV20-1 and TRBJ2-5; TRBD2 matches 14 bases. V lost 6 bases, J lost 5 bases, and 8 bases stayed unmatched. The CDR3 consists of 15 residues. The germline gives CDR1 DFQATT, CDR2 SNEGSKA (reference sequence). The CDR3 DNA follows: TGCAGTGCCGCCCAGACTAGCGGGAGGGGTGAGACCCAGTACTTC. Translating it yields CSAAQTSGRGETQYF.

This clonotype was seen a few times. This CDR3 is CASSVTRYNSPLHF. The CDR3, as DNA: TGTGCCAGCAGTGTCACTCGTTATAATTCACCCCTCCACTTT. J is TRBJ1-6 and V is TRBV28; D call uncertain. CDR1 and CDR2 from the germline V gene are MDHEN and SYDVKM. The V end lost 5 bases, the J end lost 4 bases, and 9 bases lay between the germline ends. The CDR3 is made up of 14 amino acids.

This clonotype has only a few counts. CDR3 region: CASSLPAGGTRRNEQFF. CDR3 DNA: TGTGCCAGCAGTTTGCCCGCAGGCGGGACTAGGCGCAATGAGCAGTTCTTC. This chain links TRBV28 with TRBJ2-1; 8 positions match TRBD2. Germline V gene sequence: CDR1 MDHEN, CDR2 SYDVKM. After removal of 3 bases from V and 6 bases from J, the junction contained 13 bases not matched to a gene. CDR3 size: 17 residues.

This clonotype was detected ten times or more. This chain uses TRBV5-6 with TRBJ2-7; perhaps D is TRBD1 or TRBD2 (5 bases each). Trimming left V 2 bases short and J 1 base short, with 13 bases between. Per germline, CDR1 SGHDT and CDR2 YYEEEE. CDR3 size: 15 residues. The CDR3 DNA is TGTGCCAGCAGCTTTGTCCGGGACGGATCCTACGAGCAGTACTTC. Translation: CASSFVRDGSYEQYF.